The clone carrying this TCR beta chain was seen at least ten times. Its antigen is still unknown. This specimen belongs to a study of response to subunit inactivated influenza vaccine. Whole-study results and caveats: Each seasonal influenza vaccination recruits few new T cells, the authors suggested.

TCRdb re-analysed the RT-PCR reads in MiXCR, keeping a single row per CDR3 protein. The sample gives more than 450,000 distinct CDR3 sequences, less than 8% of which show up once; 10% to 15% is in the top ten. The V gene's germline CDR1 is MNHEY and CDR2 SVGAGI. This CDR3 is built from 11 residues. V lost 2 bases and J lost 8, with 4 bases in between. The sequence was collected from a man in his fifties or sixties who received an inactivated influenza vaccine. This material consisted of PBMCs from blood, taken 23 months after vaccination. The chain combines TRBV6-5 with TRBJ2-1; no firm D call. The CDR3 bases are TGTGCCAGCAGTTACGGCGATGAGCAGTTCTTC. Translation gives CASSYGDEQFF.